The clone carrying this T cell receptor beta chain was counted at least ten times. These data belong to a study of low-dose radiotherapy and immunotherapy resistance in tumors. Study details: Dosing of intravenous cyclophosphamide at 200 mg/m2 occurred every two weeks and took place one day prior to radiation and immunotherapy.

Time point denoted: after trial treatment. Treatment given: LDRT plus nivolumab, ipilimumab, low-dose cyclophosphamide and aspirin (RACIN trial). The germline CDR1 and CDR2 sequences are SGHRS and YFSETQ. Trimming at V came to 0 bases and at J to 7 bases, leaving 4 bases not matched to a gene. This CDR3 spans 14 amino acids. Gene-specific TRAV and TRBV primers were used for first-strand cDNA, covering alpha and beta chains. Both a constant-region primer and a V-primer adapter served to amplify TCRs across 20 to 25 PCR cycles. TCRdb fed the reads into MiXCR, producing one record per CDR3 protein. This sample has 80,000 or so distinct CDR3 sequences, with around 17% found just once.

The chain couples TRBV5-1 to TRBJ2-1; 7 bases agree with TRBD1. The clonotype was recovered from a male donor with prostate cancer. The material sequenced was PBMCs, taken after low-dose radiotherapy plus immunotherapy. The CDR3 nucleotides are TGCGCCAGCAGCTTGGGACAGGGAAATAATGAGCAGTTCTTC. Amino acids: CASSLGQGNNEQFF.